The source of this T cell receptor beta chain is a study of cytomegalovirus exposure and HLA in healthy donors (dated by TCRdb to about 2017). Study-wide context: In an earlier analysis of 550 to 750 of the donors, approximately 260 Gb of sequence data and 117 million unique TCR beta sequences from 180 million or so T cells were reported. Among about 360 genotyped donors of the cohort, an average of approximately 250,000 unique TCR beta nucleotide sequences were sequenced per donor, around a sixth of them non-productive. Using immunosequencing, the study profiled T cell repertoires from 500 to 800 subjects and related those repertoires to cytomegalovirus serostatus. In a later genetic analysis, genome-wide SNP genotypes for about three fifths of the roughly 670 donors were used, and that subset was treated as a discovery cohort. Alongside the repertoire data, information on donor age, sex, ethnicity and CMV serostatus was compiled. Several DR-DQ haplotypes were handled as single units for association and clustering because linkage in the cohort was strong. All discovery cohort repertoires had been generated using a single sequencing platform. Typing coverage differed by locus: A, B, C, DRB1 and DQB1 were typed in roughly 620-640 donors, DQA1 in 500 to 550, DPA1 in 600 to 610, and DPB1 in around 440. Of the 300 to 450 genotyped donors, about 80% fell in the genetic ancestry cluster associated with self-reported Caucasian donors. Besides the first cohort of 666 subjects, a separate validation cohort made up of over a hundred different subjects was used. An earlier analysis of some 600 of the donors applied high-throughput TCR beta sequencing to assess whether each TCR beta V gene segment acted as functional or pseudogenic. To study patterns of TCR occurrence, a later analysis re-analyzed previously published TCR beta repertoires from just over 650 donors and added high-resolution HLA genotyping. An early release covering 500 to 750 HLA-typed donors comprised 250 to 350 gigabases of sequencing data and tens of millions of unique TCR sequences. The aim of the study was to test whether cataloging public T cell receptors could identify signatures of past pathogen exposure. Rather than using new phenotypic data, the later analysis identified candidate immune exposures from TCR beta sequences and from how often those sequences occurred across donors. To predict cytomegalovirus infection status, the study combined high-throughput TCR immunosequencing, statistical association of individual TCRs with disease status, and machine learning. HLA typing included class I and class II loci at four-digit resolution. Results and caveats for the whole study, not just this receptor: Presence/absence analyses assumed roughly uniform sequencing depth across donors, an assumption that may not hold. Strong co-occurrence of HLA alleles, especially DR and DQ, made assigning TCR associations to individual alleles difficult. Some IMGT-functional V segments, including TRBV6-2 and TRBV6-3, could not be distinguished by the 87-base-pair reads and were therefore excluded. Broadly in line with IMGT annotations, most TCR beta V segments showed up in productive rearrangements about 90% or about 30% of the time in an earlier analysis of several hundred of the donors. A later analysis found that TCR association rates varied across HLA loci, with DRB1 alleles showing the most associated TCRs and HLA-C alleles the fewest. In a later analysis, several top co-occurrence clusters were reported to appear linked to parvovirus B19, influenza, CMV and Epstein-Barr virus. This cohort had only TCR beta chains sequenced, and the lack of alpha or paired-chain data limited which features could be detected. Most TCR sequences were seen in very few donors, while some public TCRs were found in many individuals. Correlated functional status among segregating V segments might be attributable to linkage disequilibrium, but an unknown experimental factor could not be ruled out. A further reported finding was that TCR beta sequences accurately predicted the HLA-A and HLA-B alleles for most subjects in the first cohort. The classifier was reported to diagnose cytomegalovirus status with high specificity and sensitivity in both the original cohort and the validation cohort. According to a later genetic analysis, donors in an Asian-associated ancestry cluster had fewer N-insertions in productive TCRs than the approximately 630-donor mean. A later analysis associated approximately 17,000 TCR beta sequences with specific HLA alleles at a false discovery rate of 0.05. A total of fewer than 200 TCR beta chains were listed by the study as associated with cytomegalovirus. Immune exposure information for the cohort was limited to CMV serostatus. Because HLA typing was missing for some donors at each locus, association tests included only the typed subset. According to a later analysis, most CMV-associated TCR beta chains appeared to be HLA-restricted, and the HLA associations seemed to be driven largely by CMV exposure. In a later analysis, HLA-associated TCR beta chains showed more clonal expansion and lower generation probabilities than non-associated chains that were equally common. In vitro tests confirmed that a few of the cytomegalovirus-associated TCR beta chains recognize cytomegalovirus antigens. Because counts were too low, roughly 18 rarely observed V segments, including chromosome 9 orphons, were left out of the earlier analysis of some 600 of the donors. It was suggested by the authors that the approach could potentially be generalized to other disease states and immunological phenotypes. A later genetic analysis associated a missense DCLRE1C variant with V-gene and J-gene trimming of TCR beta chains, and an independent cohort replicated the association. A group of highly shared sequence variants was considered likely to be a technical artifact of the sequencing pipeline.

With respect to this clone: Its antigen is currently not known. The sample holds no much larger clone one base away, and base qualities are not on file.

V is pared back by 3 bases and J by 0 bases, with 9 bases lying between the germline termini. The CDR3 sequence holds 14 residues, the cysteine and phenylalanine included. Only the CDR3 region is kept as DNA, spanning 42 bases read in frame from base 1. From the germline V gene (reference sequence), CDR1 is GTSNPN and CDR2 is SVGIG. Libraries were built with the immunoSEQ multiplex PCR assay. For the multiplex PCR, a mixture combining 60 forward primers for TCR Vbeta segments and 13 reverse primers for TCR Jbeta segments was used. A multiplex PCR assay on genomic DNA amplified the CDR3 region of rearranged TCR beta genes. On the Illumina HiSeq System, the amplified TCR beta libraries were sequenced as 87-base-pair reads. In the source study's methods: A later analysis tallied roughly 78 million unique TCR beta chains across the approximately 670 repertoires, and about 12 million of those chains were shared by two or more donors. To remove PCR and sequencing errors, raw reads were error-corrected and collapsed into unique sequences using a nearest-neighbor algorithm that merged closely related sequences. Alignment of CDR3 sequences to IMGT reference sequences was used to assign V, D and J gene segments. For a sequence to be retained, a match of at least six nucleotides was required to both a V gene segment and a J gene segment. A rearrangement counted as productive if the CDR3 had no stop codons and remained in frame with V and J, and every other rearrangement counted as non-productive. Following IMGT convention, CDR3 was defined as the stretch from the second conserved V-encoded cysteine to the conserved J-encoded phenylalanine. Sequences without an unambiguous match to a single V gene segment were excluded from the earlier analysis of several hundred of the donors. An earlier analysis of almost 600 of the donors classified V segments as functional when productive rearrangements were above 56.7% and as segregating when the standard deviation between donors was above 5%. A statistical classification framework was built to diagnose cytomegalovirus status from the catalog of TCR beta chain sequences. V and J gene assignment, in a later analysis, came from comparing TCR nucleotide sequences with IMGT/GENE-DB human TR gene sequences. A later analysis assigned CDR3 sequences and most-parsimonious VDJ recombination scenarios with the TCRdist pipeline. In a later analysis, each TCR beta chain was defined by its CDR3 amino acid sequence together with its V-gene family, and reads lacking a unique V-gene family were excluded. In a later analysis, 450 to 600 highly shared, low-generation-probability nucleotide sequences were removed to address suspected cross-contamination and a sequencing artifact. For each public chain, a later analysis derived a clonal expansion index from normalized ranks of inferred template counts within each repertoire. A later analysis computed generation probabilities with a VDJ recombination model fitted to out-of-frame rearrangements, and checked the results against IGoR. In a later analysis, hypergeometric tests were used to score TCR-TCR, TCR-HLA and TCR-CMV co-occurrence, with a repertoire-size bias correction applied to TCR pairs. In a later analysis, false discovery rates were estimated by permuting HLA or CMV assignments 20 times. In a later analysis, co-occurring TCRs were grouped with DBSCAN, and TCRdist sequence similarity was added when clustering was performed within HLA-allele-positive subsets. For co-occurrence clustering, repertoires with fewer than 30,000 or more than 120,000 public chains were excluded, along with roughly 5 repertoires with anomalous nucleotide sharing. The table comes from immuneACCESS by way of TCRdb, which keeps in-frame sequences with V and J called. Part of the clones is missing from these tables; in studies checked, under half for an unresolved V gene and the rest for unknown reasons. V and J calls and clone size are those listed in that table; D and trimming were worked out from the DNA. This sample is represented by several thousand clones; 81% of them were singletons. Roughly 6% of the sample goes to the ten largest clones.

The cohort was made up of around 720 healthy bone marrow donors. All cohort members were sampled while nominally healthy, although unrecorded immune exposures were likely present. The donor tested CMV seropositive and was one of the 289 seropositive cohort members. A peripheral blood sample was provided by each donor, and peripheral blood mononuclear cells were used for TCR beta sequencing. Genomic DNA was extracted from the blood cell samples with the Qiagen DNeasy Blood Extraction Kit. The sequencing input was PBMCs. The chain was built from TRBV30 and TRBJ1-3; the D segment cannot be called with confidence. This receptor was identified in a middle-aged woman in good health and CMV-seropositive. In nucleotides, the sequence is TGTGCCTGGAGACAAAGTATCTCTGGAAACACCATATATTTT. It encodes CAWRQSISGNTIYF.